The 17 T cell receptor beta chains listed next were all sequenced from one sample in a study of T cell clones after liver transplantation. The assay was immunoSEQ multiplex PCR, and TCRdb's table has in-frame clones only and misses some. Here the sample spans approximately 68,000 clones, under 90% being singletons. Sequences were derived from CD4+ T cells from blood, sampled before liver transplant. The receptors come from a human donor who received a liver transplant.

This sequence joins TRBV21-1 and TRBJ1-2. TRBV21-1 is described as a pseudogene. This CDR3 has 12 amino acids. CDR3 coding DNA: TGTGCCAGCATAGAGGGGTACTATGGCTACACCTTC. Translation gives CASIEGYYGYTF.

V usage is TRBV4-3 and J usage is TRBJ2-7; the match to TRBD2 covers 9 bases. CDR1 and CDR2 (germline): LGHNA, YSLEER. The CDR3 sequence is 14 residues long. J lost 4 bases, V lost 2 bases, and 3 bases had no gene match. CDR3 region: CASSQKAGGYEQYF. The CDR3 DNA sequence: TGCGCCAGCAGCCAAAAAGCGGGAGGATACGAGCAGTACTTC.

The chain combines TRBV5-1 with TRBJ1-2; no clear D. V was trimmed by 0 bases and J by 5 bases, leaving 8 bases between them. This CDR3 region has 13 residues. Germline CDR1 is SGHRS and CDR2 is YFSETQ. CDR3 bases: TGCGCCAGCAGCTTGGATCCGGAATATGGCTACACCTTC. Translating it yields CASSLDPEYGYTF.

The genes are TRBV4-1 and TRBJ1-2, with 10 nucleotides matching TRBD1. This CDR3 is 16 amino acids long. J was trimmed by 6 bases and V by 6 bases; bases with no gene match: 13. Germline CDR1 is MGHRA and CDR2 is YSYEKL. CDR3 loop: CASSRPGQGISDGYTF. CDR3 bases: TGCGCCAGCAGTAGACCGGGACAGGGGATTTCCGATGGCTACACCTTC.

The chain combines TRBV28 with TRBJ2-3, with D perhaps being TRBD1 or TRBD2 (5 bases each). From germline, CDR1 is MDHEN and CDR2 SYDVKM. V lost 6 bases and J 4 bases, leaving 17 bases between the germline ends. This CDR3 spans 15 amino acids. Here the CDR3 DNA reads TGTGCCAGCAGGGACCCTCGGGGCAGGGCAGATACGCAGTATTTT. Residues: CASRDPRGRADTQYF. Complete variable domain (other parts from reference TRBV28 and TRBJ2-3): DVKVTQSSRYLVKRTGEKVFLECVQDMDHENMFWYRQDPGLGLRLIYFSYDVKMKEKGDIPEGYSVSREKKERFSLILESASTNQTSMYLCASRDPRGRADTQYFGPGTRLTVL.

This clone was counted once. The chain uses TRBV15 and TRBJ1-2; D not certain. The germline CDR1 and CDR2 sequences are LNHNV and YYDKDF (reference sequence). V lost 0 bases to trimming and J lost 8 bases, with 13 bases between them. CDR3 length equals 14 residues. The CDR3: CATSRENLMGGYTF. In DNA, the CDR3 is TGTGCCACCAGCAGAGAGAACCTCATGGGAGGCTACACCTTC.

This chain connects TRBV15 to TRBJ2-7, with 7 bases aligning to TRBD1. The CDR3 runs to 17 residues. V was clipped by 1 base and J by 1 base; unmatched bases: 10. Germline CDR1 and CDR2: LNHNV and YYDKDF (reference sequence). The CDR3 region has the DNA TGTGCCACCAGCAGAGGGAAACAGGGGCCCCTATCCTACGAGCAGTACTTC. It is translated as CATSRGKQGPLSYEQYF.

The chain has TRBV23-1 and TRBJ1-5; D not certain. TRBV23-1 carries the ORF label, with uncertain function. The CDR3 spans 13 residues. Trimming shortened V by 11 bases and J by 0 bases, and 11 bases separated the two germline ends. CDR3 sequence: CASGNNSNQPQHF. The CDR3 region has the DNA TGCGCCTCGGGGAATAATAGCAATCAGCCCCAGCATTTT.

This clone showed up just once. The chain has TRBV29-1 and TRBJ2-1; unclear D gene. The germline V gene has CDR1 SQVTM and CDR2 ANQGSEA. Trimming took off 7 bases at V and 10 bases at J, with 20 bases between the two ends. This CDR3 has 13 amino acids. The CDR3 bases are TGCAGCGGGGCCGGCGCGTACGAGAGGGAGCAGTTCTTC. Its protein product is CSGAGAYEREQFF.

The chain recombines TRBV5-5 with TRBJ2-5; D call uncertain. The CDR3 spans 13 residues. V was trimmed by 3 bases and J by 2 bases, leaving 8 bases between them. The V gene's germline CDR1 is SGHKS and CDR2 YYEKEE (reference sequence). The CDR3 reads CASSYGPQETQYF. The CDR3 coding sequence is TGTGCCAGCAGCTATGGGCCGCAAGAGACCCAGTACTTC.

This chain uses TRBV19 with TRBJ2-7; D is undetermined. Trimming pared 5 bases from V and 3 bases from J, leaving 11 bases between. CDR1 LNHDA and CDR2 SQIVND come from the germline V gene (reference sequence). The CDR3 contains 13 residues. CDR3 DNA sequence: TGTGCCAGTAGTCCCGGGCATGACTACGAGCAGTACTTC. It is translated as CASSPGHDYEQYF.

The gene calls are TRBV11-1 and TRBJ1-1; the D gene is possibly TRBD1 (6 bases). V dropped 5 bases and J dropped 5 bases, with 15 bases sitting between them. The CDR3 runs 14 residues. CDR1 is SGHAT and CDR2 is FQDESV in the germline V gene (reference sequence). CDR3: CASSLVGGGTEAFF. CDR3 DNA: TGTGCCAGCAGCCTCGTAGGGGGTGGAACTGAAGCTTTCTTT.

This chain uses TRBV5-1 with TRBJ1-1; TRBD1 matches at 8 bases. The CDR3 loop spans 15 amino acids. The ends lost 1 base at V and 2 bases at J; junction bases unmatched: 4. In germline, CDR1 is SGHRS, CDR2 YFSETQ. The CDR3 DNA reads TGCGCCAGCAGCTTGTCCGACAGGGGTAACACTGAAGCTTTCTTT. This codes for CASSLSDRGNTEAFF.

V and J are TRBV2 and TRBJ2-3; D unclear. Between the trimmed V and J ends, which lost 6 bases and 2 bases, there was a span of 3 bases. CDR3 length: 11 amino acids. The V gene's germline CDR1 is SNHLY and CDR2 FYNNEI. For the CDR3, the DNA is TGTGCCAGCAGCCCCACAGATACGCAGTATTTT. Translating gives CASSPTDTQYF.

The genes are TRBV7-9 and TRBJ2-1; tentative D call: TRBD2 (5 bases). The V end lost 2 bases, the J end lost 0 bases, and 8 bases lay between the germline ends. The CDR3 runs 15 residues. Germline V gene lookup returns CDR1 SEHNR and CDR2 FQNEAQ (reference sequence). The CDR3 bases are TGTGCCAGCAGCTTACTCGCGGGCTCCTACAATGAGCAGTTCTTC. Its protein is CASSLLAGSYNEQFF.

V is TRBV20-1 and J is TRBJ2-5; D gene uncertain. Germline CDR1 is DFQATT and CDR2 is SNEGSKA (reference sequence). Between the trimmed V and J ends, which lost 3 bases and 4 bases, there was a span of 3 bases. This CDR3 has 10 amino acids. CDR3 sequence reads: CSASGETQYF. CDR3 in DNA: TGCAGTGCTAGTGGAGAGACCCAGTACTTC.

This chain uses TRBV2 with TRBJ1-2, with D possibly being TRBD1 (6 bases). Per germline, CDR1 SNHLY and CDR2 FYNNEI. This CDR3 is built from 13 residues. Trimming removed 5 bases from V and 6 bases from J, with 13 bases in between. The CDR3: CASSKNRDNGYTF. In nucleotides, the CDR3 is TGTGCCAGCAGTAAGAACAGGGATAATGGCTACACCTTC.